This TCR beta chain was retrieved from a study of T-cell reconstitution after alpha-beta-depleted transplantation in children. Findings and caveats of the study: Some patients showed high day-60 TCRbeta diversity, which derived from surviving recipient T cells and thymic progenitors. Most T-cell counts and diversity one year after the transplant came from T cells that were newly produced.

Unique molecular identifiers were built into the TCRbeta library. TCRdb fed the PCR reads into MiXCR, producing one record per CDR3 protein. Among approximately 500,000 distinct CDR3 sequences listed, 27% were seen once. CDR1 and CDR2 from the germline V gene are MDHEN and SYDVKM. The CDR3 is 15 residues long. Trimming took 2 bases from V and 3 from J, leaving 11 bases between them. Comments on this clonotype: The antigen is undetermined.

V is TRBV28 and J is TRBJ2-4; D remains unclear. This clonotype originated in a boy under two years old with Wiskott-Aldrich syndrome, due to receive a stem cell transplant. The sample was PBMCs, taken before TCRalphabeta/CD19-depleted stem cell transplant. CDR3 residues: CASSLAALGKNIQYF. CDR3 in DNA: TGTGCCAGCAGTTTAGCGGCTTTAGGCAAAAACATTCAGTACTTC.